Sequencing of this T cell receptor beta chain was carried out in a study of cytomegalovirus exposure and HLA in healthy donors. 13 Jbeta primers and 60 Vbeta primers were used for the PCR. Sequencing used immunoSEQ multiplex PCR; TCRdb keeps in-frame clones, though not all of them. This table has over 100,000 clones, roughly 70% appearing once. V lost 5 bases to trimming and J lost 5 bases; unmatched junction nucleotides: 5. In germline, CDR1 is SGHVS, CDR2 FNYEAQ. The CDR3 covers 14 residues. This clonotype was obtained from a man aged 45-65 years in good health and CMV-seropositive. Sample: PBMCs. J is TRBJ2-2 and V is TRBV7-6; 7 nucleotides match TRBD1. The CDR3 region is CASSRETGTGELFF. As DNA, the CDR3 is TGTGCCAGCAGCCGAGAGACAGGGACCGGGGAGCTGTTTTTT.